These 2 T cell receptor beta chains were sequenced from one sample in a study of blood T cell repertoires in COVID-19. TCRdb keeps only in-frame clones here, not all; method: immunoSEQ multiplex PCR. Of about 390,000 clones in the sample, roughly 89% are singletons; the top ten hold 10%. Sequencing was carried out using PBMCs or T cells enriched from blood (not recorded which). These receptors were obtained from a woman aged 45-60 years who had recovered from COVID-19.

The rearrangement uses TRBV18 and TRBJ2-2; possibly TRBD2 for D (5 bases). Per germline, CDR1 KGHSH and CDR2 LQKENI. The CDR3 has 16 amino acids. V gave up 1 base and J gave up 0 bases, with 9 bases separating them. Written as DNA, the CDR3 is TGTGCCAGCTCACCACGCGGGCACACGAACACCGGGGAGCTGTTTTTT. This sequence encodes CASSPRGHTNTGELFF.

The genes are TRBV2 and TRBJ2-4, with 10 bases lining up with TRBD1. With V trimmed by 4 bases and J by 8 bases, 8 bases remained unmatched. The CDR3 loop spans 15 amino acids. Germline CDR1 reads SNHLY; CDR2 reads FYNNEI. CDR3 amino acids: CASSADRGRSDIQYF. In nucleotides, the CDR3 is TGTGCCAGCAGTGCTGACAGGGGGCGCTCAGACATTCAGTACTTC.